This T cell receptor beta chain was observed in a study of brain T cells in children with intractable seizures (dated by TCRdb to the early 2020s). With regard to the full study: Resected brain tissue from over 50 pediatric epilepsy surgery cases was initially screened for immune gene transcripts with a NanoString immunology panel. Eight of the 12 selected surgery cases also had pre-surgery blood sequenced, which left four cases with brain tissue only. What the study reported, not specific to this receptor: Viral specificity was inferred only from CDR3 sequence similarity, and patients' HCMV serostatus was unknown. Sequencing depth differed between pre- and post-surgery blood, so clones missing from the pre-surgery sample may reflect undersampling.

TCR beta chain sequences were generated from genomic DNA using the immunoSEQ assay. The published analysis was carried out like this. CDR3 sequences not starting with the conserved framework cysteine at position 104 were manually removed. To get clonality, the normalized Shannon's Diversity Index was subtracted from one, giving values from 0 (maximal diversity) to 1 (oligoclonal). Differences in the frequency of the same CDR3 between samples, such as brain versus blood, were assessed with chi-squared comparison-of-proportions tests. Public clonotypes were found by searching immuneACCESS, and the VDJdb browser was used to assess similarity to known antiviral clonotypes. Here the immuneACCESS table is served through TCRdb, limited to in-frame sequences with V and J called. Missing clones are a known gap in these copies; in checked studies unresolved V genes cover under half, and the rest lacks a known reason. Clone size and V and J calls were adopted from that table, with D and trimming inferred from the DNA. This sample has about 120,000 clones in its table, and 85% to 95% of those were observed once. The ten most abundant clones make up about 3.8% of the sample.

As regards this clone: Which antigen it targets is not known. Nothing much larger sits one base from this clone, and base qualities are not available.

The time point tag for this specimen amounts to: resected brain tissue, or blood drawn just prior to surgery. The surgery cases showing the highest brain T cell transcript signatures were chosen for TCR beta chain sequencing of brain tissue and, when available, of blood. Before surgery, patients had received at least one anti-epileptic drug. TCR-sequenced patients were children with drug-resistant epilepsy due to tuberous sclerosis complex, focal cortical dysplasia, Rasmussen encephalitis or hemimegalencephaly. Blood samples were collected immediately before the epilepsy surgery. Bulk genomic DNA was extracted from unsorted brain tissue and whole blood with the Monarch genomic DNA purification kit. The CDR3, cysteine through phenylalanine, is 13 amino acids long. This entry keeps only the CDR3 DNA: 39 bases, framed from base 1. V sheds 4 bases and J sheds 0 bases, leaving 4 bases between their ends. CDR1 is given as MNHEY and CDR2 as SMNVEV, both from the germline V gene (reference sequence).

Recombination linked TRBV27 to TRBJ2-1; no D gene can be assigned with confidence. Source: peripheral blood, taken at surgery. The sequence was collected from a boy younger than two with hemimegalencephaly and intractable seizures. The base sequence is TGTGCCAGCAGTTCCAGCTCCTACAATGAGCAGTTCTTC. The encoded protein is CASSSSSYNEQFF.